This entry is about one T cell receptor beta chain. Its cognate antigen has yet to be identified. Base qualities were left out, and no much larger clone turns up one base away. The sample's treatment or condition label, decoded: allogeneic hematopoietic cell transplantation with graft depleted of TCRalphabeta T cells and CD19 B cells. TCRalphabeta/CD19-depleted allogeneic hematopoietic cell grafts were given to the transplant recipients, all of whom were children. Inclusive of the bounding cysteine and phenylalanine, the CDR3 is 15 residues long. The kept DNA is CDR3 alone, 45 bases in frame from the first base. V and J are trimmed by 2 bases and 1 base, and the gene matches miss 6 bases of the junction. CDR1 is given as SGHRS and CDR2 as YFSETQ, both from the germline V gene. The data were obtained in a study of T-cell reconstitution after alpha-beta-depleted transplantation in children (dated by TCRdb to 2016 to 2017). Broadly, across the study: Using TCR repertoire profiling, the study followed T-cell immune reconstitution in a quantitative way in children after TCRalphabeta/CD19-depleted allogeneic hematopoietic cell transplantation.

On the study overall, not on this receptor specifically: Over subsequent months, a decline in hyperexpanded clone frequencies was noted, and after one year, T-cell counts and TCRbeta diversity were mostly ascribed to newly produced T cells. Apparently early alphabetaT-cell count recovery about two months after transplant reportedly relied on only several hundred rapidly expanded clones derived from non-depleted graft cells. In some patients, the high TCRbeta diversity seen at day 60 was put down to recipient T cells and intrathymic progenitors that had survived conditioning.

The method behind the library was PCR. The reads were generated on an Illumina HiSeq 2500. TCR library preparation used molecular barcoding, with unique molecular identifiers applied to normalize quantification of the TCRbeta repertoire. TCRdb itself trimmed the public reads at Q25 with fastp, ran MiXCR and retained productive beta chains. Each entry is one CDR3 protein sequence, shown with its most common DNA and genes. Across this sample there are about 610,000 distinct CDR3 sequences, with 27% seen only once. Clones ranked in the top ten supply around 36% of the sample. Here the sequenced sample was PBMCs, taken before TCRalphabeta/CD19-depleted stem cell transplant. This TCR was recovered from a boy less than two years old with Wiskott-Aldrich syndrome, due to receive a stem cell transplant. The chain couples TRBV5-1 to TRBJ2-7; TRBD2 fits 7 bases in the junction. CDR3 protein: CASSFLRERSYEQYF. The DNA is TGCGCCAGCAGCTTTCTGCGGGAGAGGTCCTACGAGCAGTACTTC.